This T cell receptor beta chain was sequenced in a study of blood T cell repertoires in COVID-19. Across the whole study: Each recovered donor of Cohort 3 presented with two negative PCRs, clearance, or symptom resolution.

The V gene end was trimmed by 2 bases and the J gene end by 5 bases; junction bases not matched to a gene: 2. Germline values: CDR1 SQVTM, CDR2 ANQGSEA. The CDR3 sequence is 13 residues long. In the original workflow: Cell counts per sample came from amplifying reference gene primers. Sequencing was performed with immunoSEQ multiplex PCR; in TCRdb, only in-frame clones are kept and a portion is missing. V, J and clone size derive from that table, while D and trimming were established from the DNA sequence. The repertoire holds under 150,000 clones, with 84% as singletons. The chain is built from TRBV29-1 and TRBJ2-3; 9 bases agree with TRBD2. This sequence was found in a man in his fifties or sixties in a cohort exposed to, infected with or recovered from COVID-19 (not recorded which). The sequencing sample was made of PBMCs or T cells enriched from blood (not recorded which). The CDR3 DNA follows: TGCAGCGTTGAACTACTAGCGGGAGATACGCAGTATTTT. Translated, it gives CSVELLAGDTQYF.